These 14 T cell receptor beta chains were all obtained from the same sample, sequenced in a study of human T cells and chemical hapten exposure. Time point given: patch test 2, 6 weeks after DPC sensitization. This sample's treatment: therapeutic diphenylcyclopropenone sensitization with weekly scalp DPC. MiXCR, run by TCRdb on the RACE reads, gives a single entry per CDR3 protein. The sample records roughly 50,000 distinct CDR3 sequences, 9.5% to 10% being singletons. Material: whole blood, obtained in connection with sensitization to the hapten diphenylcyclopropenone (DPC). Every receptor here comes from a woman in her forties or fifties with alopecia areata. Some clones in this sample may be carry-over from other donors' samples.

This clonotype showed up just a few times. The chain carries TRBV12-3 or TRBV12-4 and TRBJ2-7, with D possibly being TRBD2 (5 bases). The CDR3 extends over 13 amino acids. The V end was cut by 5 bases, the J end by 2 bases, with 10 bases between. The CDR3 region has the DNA TGTGCCAGCAGTCACGAGGGTACCTACGAGCAGTACTTC. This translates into CASSHEGTYEQYF.

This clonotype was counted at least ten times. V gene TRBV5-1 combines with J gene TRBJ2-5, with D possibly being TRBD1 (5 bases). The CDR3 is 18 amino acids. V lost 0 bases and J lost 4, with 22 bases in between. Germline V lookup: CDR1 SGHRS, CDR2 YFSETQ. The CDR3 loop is CASSLAGTGATLLETQYF. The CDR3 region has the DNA TGCGCCAGCAGCTTGGCCGGTACAGGCGCCACATTATTAGAGACCCAGTACTTC. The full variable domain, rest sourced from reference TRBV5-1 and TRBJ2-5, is KAGVTQTPRYLIKTRGQQVTLSCSPISGHRSVSWYQQTPGQGLQFLFEYFSETQRNKGNFPGRFSGRQFSNSRSEMNVSTLELGDSALYLCASSLAGTGATLLETQYFGPGTRLLVL.

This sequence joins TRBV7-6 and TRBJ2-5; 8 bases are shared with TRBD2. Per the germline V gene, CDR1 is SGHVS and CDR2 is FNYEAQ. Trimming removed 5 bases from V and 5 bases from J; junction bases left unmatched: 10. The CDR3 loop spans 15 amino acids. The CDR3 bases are TGTGCCAGCAGCACTCTACGGGGGGGCCCCGAGACCCAGTACTTC. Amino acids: CASSTLRGGPETQYF.

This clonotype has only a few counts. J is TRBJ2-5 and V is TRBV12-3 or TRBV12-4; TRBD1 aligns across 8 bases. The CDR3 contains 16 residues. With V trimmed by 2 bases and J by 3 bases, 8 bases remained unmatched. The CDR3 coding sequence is TGTGCCAGCAGTTTACGGACAGGGTCGTCTGAAGAGACCCAGTACTTC. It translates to CASSLRTGSSEETQYF.

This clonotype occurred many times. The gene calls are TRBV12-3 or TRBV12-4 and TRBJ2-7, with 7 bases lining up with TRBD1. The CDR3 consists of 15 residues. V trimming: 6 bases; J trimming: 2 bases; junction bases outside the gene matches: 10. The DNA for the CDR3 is TGTGCCAGCAGCACCGACAGGGCGACCGCCTACGAGCAGTACTTC. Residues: CASSTDRATAYEQYF.

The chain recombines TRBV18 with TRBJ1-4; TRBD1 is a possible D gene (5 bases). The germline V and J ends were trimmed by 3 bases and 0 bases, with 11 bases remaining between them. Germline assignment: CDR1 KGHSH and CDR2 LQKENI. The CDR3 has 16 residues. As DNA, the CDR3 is TGTGCCAGCTCACCGGGACCCTCTGCAACTAATGAAAAACTGTTTTTT. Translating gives CASSPGPSATNEKLFF.

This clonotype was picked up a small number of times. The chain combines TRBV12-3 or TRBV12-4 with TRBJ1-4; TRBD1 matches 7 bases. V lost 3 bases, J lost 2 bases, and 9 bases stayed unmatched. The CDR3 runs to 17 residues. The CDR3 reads CASSFGSRGLTNEKLFF. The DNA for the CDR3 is TGTGCCAGCAGTTTCGGATCAAGGGGGCTCACTAATGAAAAACTGTTTTTT.

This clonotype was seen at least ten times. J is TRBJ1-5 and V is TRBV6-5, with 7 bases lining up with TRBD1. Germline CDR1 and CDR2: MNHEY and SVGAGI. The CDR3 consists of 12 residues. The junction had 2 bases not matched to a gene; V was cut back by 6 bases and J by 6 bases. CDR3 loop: CASRQGSQPQHF. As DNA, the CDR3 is TGTGCCAGCAGACAGGGGAGTCAGCCCCAGCATTTT.

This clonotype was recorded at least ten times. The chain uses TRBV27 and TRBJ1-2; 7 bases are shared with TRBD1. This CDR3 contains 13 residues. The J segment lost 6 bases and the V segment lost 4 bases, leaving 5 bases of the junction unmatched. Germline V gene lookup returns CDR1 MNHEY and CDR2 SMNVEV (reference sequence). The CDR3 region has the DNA TGTGCCAGCAGTTCTAACAGGGGTCATGGCTACACCTTC. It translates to CASSSNRGHGYTF.

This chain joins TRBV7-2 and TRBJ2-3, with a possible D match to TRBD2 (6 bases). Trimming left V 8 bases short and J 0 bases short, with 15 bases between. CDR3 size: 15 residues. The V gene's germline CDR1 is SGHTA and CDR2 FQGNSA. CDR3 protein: CASCPQRVSTDTQYF. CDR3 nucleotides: TGTGCCAGCTGCCCTCAGCGGGTTAGCACAGATACGCAGTATTTT.

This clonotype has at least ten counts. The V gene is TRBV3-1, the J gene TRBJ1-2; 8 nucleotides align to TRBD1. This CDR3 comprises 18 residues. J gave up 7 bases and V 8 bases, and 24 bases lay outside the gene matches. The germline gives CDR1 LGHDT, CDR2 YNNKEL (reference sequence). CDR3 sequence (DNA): TGTGCCAGCTCGGACGGGCTTCGCCAGGGGGCGACGATATCTGGCTACACCTTC. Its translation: CASSDGLRQGATISGYTF.

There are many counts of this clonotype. In nucleotides, the CDR3 is TGCGCCAGCAGCTTGTCCTTCCCCACCACTGAAGCTTTCTTT. This translates into CASSLSFPTTEAFF. The chain joins TRBV5-1 to TRBJ1-1; no firm D call. CDR3 size: 14 residues. Trimming cost V 1 base and J 4 bases, with 11 bases left between them. Germline assignment: CDR1 SGHRS and CDR2 YFSETQ.

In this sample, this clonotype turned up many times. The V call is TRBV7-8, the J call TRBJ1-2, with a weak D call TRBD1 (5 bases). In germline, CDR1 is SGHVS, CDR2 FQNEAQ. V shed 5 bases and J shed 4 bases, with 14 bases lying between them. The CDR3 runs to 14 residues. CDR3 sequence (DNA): TGTGCCAGCAGCCCAGAAACGGACATCTATGGCTACACCTTC. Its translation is CASSPETDIYGYTF. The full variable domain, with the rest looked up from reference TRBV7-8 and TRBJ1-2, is GAGVSQSPRYKVAKRGQDVALRCDPISGHVSLFWYQQALGQGPEFLTYFQNEAQLDKSGLPSDRFFAERPEGSVSTLKIQRTQQEDSAVYLCASSPETDIYGYTFGSGTRLTVV.

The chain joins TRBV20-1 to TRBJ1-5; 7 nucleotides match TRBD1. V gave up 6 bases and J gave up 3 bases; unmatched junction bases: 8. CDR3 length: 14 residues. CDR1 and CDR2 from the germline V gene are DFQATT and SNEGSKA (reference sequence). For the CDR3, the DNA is TGCAGTGCAGTGGGGGACAGAGACAATCAGCCCCAGCATTTT. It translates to CSAVGDRDNQPQHF.